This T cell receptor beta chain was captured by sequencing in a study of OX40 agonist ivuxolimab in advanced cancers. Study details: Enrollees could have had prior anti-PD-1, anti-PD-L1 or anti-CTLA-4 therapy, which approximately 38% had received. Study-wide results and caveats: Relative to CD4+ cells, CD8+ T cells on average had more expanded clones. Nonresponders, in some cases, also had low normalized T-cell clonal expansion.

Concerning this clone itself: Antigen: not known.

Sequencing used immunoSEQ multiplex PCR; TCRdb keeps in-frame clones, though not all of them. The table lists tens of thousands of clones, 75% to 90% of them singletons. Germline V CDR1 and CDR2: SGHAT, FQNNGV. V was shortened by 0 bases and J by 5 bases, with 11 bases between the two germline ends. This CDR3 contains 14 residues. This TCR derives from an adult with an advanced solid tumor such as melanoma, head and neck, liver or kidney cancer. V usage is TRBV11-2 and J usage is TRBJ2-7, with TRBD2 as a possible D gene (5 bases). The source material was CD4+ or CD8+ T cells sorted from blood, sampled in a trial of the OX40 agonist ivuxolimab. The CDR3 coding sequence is TGTGCCAGCAGCTTAGATAGGAGCGGCCACGAGCAGTACTTC. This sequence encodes CASSLDRSGHEQYF.